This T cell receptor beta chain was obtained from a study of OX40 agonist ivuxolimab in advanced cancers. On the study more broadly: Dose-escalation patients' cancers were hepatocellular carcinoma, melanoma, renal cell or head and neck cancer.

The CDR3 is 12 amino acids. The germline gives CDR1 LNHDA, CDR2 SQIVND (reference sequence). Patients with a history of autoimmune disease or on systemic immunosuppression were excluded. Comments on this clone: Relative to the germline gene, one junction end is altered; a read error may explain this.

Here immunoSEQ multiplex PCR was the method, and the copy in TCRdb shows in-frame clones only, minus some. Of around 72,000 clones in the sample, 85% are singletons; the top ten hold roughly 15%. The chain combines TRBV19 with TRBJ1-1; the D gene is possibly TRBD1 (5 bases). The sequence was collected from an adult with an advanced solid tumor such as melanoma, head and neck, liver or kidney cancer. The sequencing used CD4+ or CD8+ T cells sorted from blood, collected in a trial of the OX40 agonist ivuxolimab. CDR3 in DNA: TGTGCCAGTAGTATACAGGACCAGGGAGCTTCCTTT. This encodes CASSIQDQGASF.